Listed below are T cell receptor beta chains from one sample, sequenced in a study of shared clonotypes between healthy human individuals. Clones were read by immunoSEQ multiplex PCR, and TCRdb kept only the in-frame ones, dropping some. The table has about 820,000 clones, about 91% seen once. The sample comprised naive CD8+ T cells sorted from blood. Every receptor here comes from a man aged 25-40 years in good health. Each CDR3 is given with its conserved first and last residue. A D gene is named only where the DNA matches it firmly. A clone size is listed for some rows: how often the clone was seen (once, few, many), or a class if it is expanded.

TRBJ2-7 | - | - | TRBV2 | CASSEYAGKDEQYF | TGTGCCAGCAGTGAATATGCAGGGAAGGACGAGCAGTACTTC
TRBJ2-7 | TRBD2 | - | TRBV7-6 | CASSPLELAGGSYEQYF | TGTGCCAGCAGCCCACTGGAACTAGCGGGAGGAAGTTACGAGCAGTACTTC
TRBJ2-5 | TRBD2 | - | TRBV6-4 | CASSDGRGGQETQYF | TGTGCCAGCAGCGACGGACGCGGGGGACAAGAGACCCAGTACTTC
TRBJ1-1 | TRBD1 | once | TRBV18 | CASSARDRGLEAFF | TGTGCCAGCTCAGCCCGGGACAGGGGACTTGAAGCTTTCTTT
TRBJ1-1 | TRBD1 | - | TRBV7-6 | CASSLGGPGGGTEAFF | TGTGCCAGCAGCTTAGGTGGCCCAGGGGGCGGGACTGAAGCTTTCTTT
TRBJ2-3 | - | - | TRBV6-5 | CASSPSSPTGTQYF | TGTGCCAGCAGCCCTAGTAGCCCCACCGGGACGCAGTATTTT
TRBJ1-5 | - | - | TRBV30 | CAWRPEGGLSNQPQHF | TGTGCCTGGAGGCCGGAGGGGGGGCTTTCTAATCAGCCCCAGCATTTT
TRBJ2-7 | - | - | TRBV7-8 | CASSYHSGRAPLYEQYF | TGTGCCAGCAGCTACCACTCAGGCCGGGCCCCTCTCTACGAGCAGTACTTC
TRBJ2-5 | TRBD1 | - | TRBV6-6 | CASSDSLDRQETQYF | TGTGCCAGCAGTGACTCGTTGGACAGGCAAGAGACCCAGTACTTC
TRBJ2-1 | TRBD2 | - | TRBV6-4 | CASSDSASGRASEQFF | TGTGCCAGCAGTGACTCTGCTAGCGGGAGGGCCTCGGAGCAGTTCTTC
TRBJ2-3 | TRBD1 | - | TRBV18 | CASSPLQGESTDTQYF | TGTGCCAGCTCACCCTTACAGGGGGAGAGCACAGATACGCAGTATTTT
TRBJ2-1 | TRBD2 | - | TRBV4-1 | CASSPLTSGSYNEQFF | TGCGCCAGCAGCCCCCTAACTAGCGGGAGCTACAATGAGCAGTTCTTC
TRBJ2-5 | - | - | TRBV11-2 | CASSDMETQYF | TGTGCCAGCAGCGACATGGAGACCCAGTACTTC
TRBJ2-7 | - | - | TRBV27 | CASSLVGGGYEQYF | TGTGCCAGCAGCCTGGTGGGGGGTGGCTACGAGCAGTACTTC
TRBJ1-2 | TRBD1 | - | TRBV18 | CASSLRPGQGAQPYGYTF | TGTGCCAGCTCACTCAGGCCGGGACAGGGGGCCCAACCCTATGGCTACACCTTC
TRBJ2-7 | TRBD1 | - | TRBV5-5 | CASSTGTANVYEQYF | TGTGCCAGCAGCACCGGGACAGCAAATGTTTACGAGCAGTACTTC
TRBJ2-1 | - | - | TRBV5-1 | CASSLRPPTFNEQFF | TGCGCCAGCAGCTTGAGGCCACCTACGTTCAATGAGCAGTTCTTC
TRBJ2-2 | - | - | TRBV9 | CASSVGGTPTGELFF | TGTGCCAGCAGCGTTGGAGGGACACCCACCGGGGAGCTGTTTTTT
TRBJ2-1 | TRBD2 | - | TRBV27 | CASSFYPTLAGVTDEQFF | TGTGCCAGCAGCTTTTACCCCACACTAGCGGGAGTAACCGATGAGCAGTTCTTC
TRBJ2-7 | - | - | TRBV6-6 | CASSYGRGAYEQYF | TGTGCCAGCAGTTACGGTCGGGGTGCCTACGAGCAGTACTTC
TRBJ2-3 | TRBD2 | - | TRBV7-9 | CASSRTSGTTDTQYF | TGTGCCAGCAGCCGAACTAGCGGGACCACAGATACGCAGTATTTT
TRBJ2-1 | TRBD2 | once | TRBV6-4 | CASSETSGSPNEQFF | TGTGCCAGCAGTGAGACTAGCGGGAGCCCTAATGAGCAGTTCTTC
TRBJ2-3 | - | - | TRBV7-3 | CASSLTGGSLDTQYF | TGTGCCAGCAGCTTAACAGGGGGGTCCCTGGATACGCAGTATTTT
TRBJ2-1 | - | - | TRBV7-6 | CASGRPKDSSYNEQFF | TGTGCCAGCGGCCGTCCCAAAGACAGCTCCTACAATGAGCAGTTCTTC
TRBJ2-7 | TRBD2 | - | TRBV11-1 | CASSIPSGSSYEQYF | TGTGCCAGCAGCATCCCTAGCGGGAGTTCCTACGAGCAGTACTTC
TRBJ2-5 | TRBD2 | - | TRBV7-9 | CASSLVTSGIGETQYF | TGTGCCAGCAGCTTAGTGACTAGCGGGATAGGAGAGACCCAGTACTTC
TRBJ2-3 | TRBD2 | - | TRBV9 | CASSGSTSGRSGGTDTQYF | TGTGCCAGCAGCGGATCGACTAGCGGAAGATCAGGGGGCACAGATACGCAGTATTTT
TRBJ1-2 | - | few | TRBV30 | CAWDYKNYGYTF | TGTGCCTGGGATTACAAGAACTATGGCTACACCTTC
TRBJ2-7 | - | - | TRBV5-1 | CASSLRADTNYEQYF | TGCGCCAGCAGCTTGCGAGCGGACACTAACTACGAGCAGTACTTC